Shown below are 11 T cell receptor beta chains from a single sample sequenced in a study of PD-1 blockade in classical Hodgkin lymphoma. Produced via immunoSEQ multiplex PCR; TCRdb's table is partial and in-frame only. Found here are around 91,000 clones, 81% of them singletons; the top ten hold roughly 15%. Brentuximab vedotin exposure varied among the patients, all of whom had relapsed after autologous stem cell transplantation. Sequencing was performed on peripheral blood mononuclear cells (PBMCs), taken before the second cycle of nivolumab. Receptor source: a human donor with classical Hodgkin lymphoma.

V and J are TRBV6-1 and TRBJ1-2; perhaps TRBD1 as D (5 bases). The CDR3 consists of 16 residues. Trimming took 4 bases from V and 3 from J, leaving 18 bases between them. Germline V gene sequence: CDR1 MNHNS, CDR2 SASEGT. CDR3 amino acids: CASSVSIGGTDYGYTF. CDR3 DNA sequence: TGTGCCAGCAGTGTCTCTATCGGCGGGACGGACTATGGCTACACCTTC.

This clone was picked up one time. The chain uses TRBV9 and TRBJ1-5; D call uncertain. This CDR3 is built from 15 residues. CDR1 and CDR2 from the germline V gene are SGDLS and YYNGEE. V lost 0 bases and J lost 3, with 10 bases in between. CDR3 in DNA: TGTGCCAGCAGCGTAGACCCGGGGAACAATCAGCCCCAGCATTTT. Its protein is CASSVDPGNNQPQHF.

The CDR3 here is CASSSRDRVNEQFF. For the CDR3, the DNA is TGTGCCAGCAGCTCCCGGGACAGAGTCAATGAGCAGTTCTTC. V usage is TRBV7-2 and J usage is TRBJ2-1; 7 bases agree with TRBD1. The V segment lost 4 bases and the J segment 6 bases; nucleotides outside the gene matches: 6. Looked up from germline, CDR1 is SGHTA and CDR2 is FQGNSA. This CDR3 contains 14 residues.

The V call is TRBV10-3, the J call TRBJ1-1, with D hard to call. This CDR3 region has 14 residues. CDR1 and CDR2 from the germline V gene are ENHRY and SYGVKD. The V gene lost 7 bases and the J gene lost 5 bases, with 17 bases spanning the gap. Here the CDR3 reads CAITRTGPGTEAFF. The DNA of the CDR3 is TGTGCCATCACCCGGACGGGCCCGGGGACTGAAGCTTTCTTT.

The chain is built from TRBV5-1 and TRBJ2-2; D possibly matches TRBD1 or TRBD2 (5 bases each). From germline, CDR1 is SGHRS and CDR2 YFSETQ. This CDR3 contains 15 residues. Trimming stripped 4 bases from V and 4 bases from J, with 14 bases between. CDR3 coding DNA: TGCGCCAGCAGCATCACGGCAGGGACCACCGGGGAGCTGTTTTTT. It translates to CASSITAGTTGELFF. The full variable domain, with the rest looked up from reference TRBV5-1 and TRBJ2-2, is KAGVTQTPRYLIKTRGQQVTLSCSPISGHRSVSWYQQTPGQGLQFLFEYFSETQRNKGNFPGRFSGRQFSNSRSEMNVSTLELGDSALYLCASSITAGTTGELFFGEGSRLTVL.

V gene TRBV29-1 combines with J gene TRBJ2-1; perhaps D is TRBD1 or TRBD2 (5 bases each). Trimming took off 6 bases at V and 3 bases at J, with 18 bases between the two ends. The length of the CDR3 is 15 residues. From germline, CDR1 is SQVTM and CDR2 ANQGSEA. CDR3 amino acids: CSVPRGVGHYNEQFF. In nucleotides, the CDR3 is TGCAGCGTGCCACGAGGGGTGGGTCACTACAATGAGCAGTTCTTC.

The V gene is TRBV10-3, the J gene TRBJ1-1, with TRBD1 as a possible D gene (6 bases). Germline V gene data show CDR1 as ENHRY and CDR2 as SYGVKD. Between the trimmed V and J ends, which lost 6 bases and 4 bases, there was a span of 15 bases. This CDR3 contains 14 residues. The CDR3 reads CAIRALGGPTEAFF. The CDR3 nucleotides read TGTGCCATCAGGGCCCTGGGGGGGCCCACTGAAGCTTTCTTT.

CDR3 bases: TGTGCCAGCACCTCGGGGGCCCAATTGAACACTGAAGCTTTCTTT. Translating gives CASTSGAQLNTEAFF. This rearrangement joins TRBV5-4 to TRBJ1-1, with TRBD1 as a possible D gene (6 bases). The CDR3 length is 15 residues. V lost 6 bases and J lost 0, with 15 bases in between. CDR1 is SGHNT, CDR2 YYREEE, per germline (reference sequence).

This sequence joins TRBV6-5 and TRBJ2-1; 14 positions match TRBD2. In germline, CDR1 is MNHEY, CDR2 SVGAGI. The CDR3 is 16 residues long. V was clipped by 3 bases and J by 7 bases; unmatched bases: 5. The CDR3 sequence is CASSYWGTSGRNEQFF. As DNA, the CDR3 is TGTGCCAGCAGTTATTGGGGGACTAGCGGGAGAAATGAGCAGTTCTTC.

The chain carries TRBV29-1 and TRBJ1-2; 7 bases agree with TRBD1. Germline CDR1 is SQVTM and CDR2 is ANQGSEA. With V trimmed by 5 bases and J by 3 bases, 9 bases remained unmatched. This CDR3 is 14 amino acids long. The chain's CDR3 is CSVLLAGTDYGYTF. CDR3 DNA sequence: TGCAGCGTTCTTCTGGCCGGGACAGACTATGGCTACACCTTC.

The chain uses TRBV27 and TRBJ2-1; TRBD2 agrees at 7 bases. Germline V gene sequence: CDR1 MNHEY, CDR2 SMNVEV (reference sequence). The CDR3 sequence is 15 residues long. The V gene end was trimmed by 2 bases and the J gene end by 4 bases; junction bases not matched to a gene: 5. The CDR3 DNA follows: TGTGCCAGCAGTTTAAGTAGCGGGCTATACAATGAGCAGTTCTTC. It encodes CASSLSSGLYNEQFF.